The present entry profiles one T cell receptor beta chain with its context. Its antigen is still unknown. Base quality data are lacking; no much larger clone is found one base away. In total, 666 healthy bone marrow donors made up the cohort. Cohort members were all nominally healthy when sampled, although unrecorded immune exposures were likely present. The donor was CMV seronegative and was included in the group of about 350 seronegative cohort members. A peripheral blood sample was provided by each donor, and peripheral blood mononuclear cells were used for TCR beta sequencing. The Qiagen DNeasy Blood Extraction Kit was used to extract genomic DNA from the blood cell samples. This sample is drawn from a study of cytomegalovirus exposure and HLA in healthy donors (dated by TCRdb to about 2017). The study in broad terms: An earlier analysis of 587 of the donors reported about 300 Gb of sequence data and some 110 million unique TCR beta sequences obtained from 180 million or so T cells. About 330 gigabases of sequencing data and approximately 91 million unique TCR sequences made up an early release that covered some 640 HLA-typed donors. The genetic ancestry cluster associated with self-reported Caucasian donors included about 81% of the approximately 410 genotyped donors. The study aimed to test whether signatures of past pathogen exposure could be identified by cataloging public T cell receptors. Using immunosequencing, the study profiled T cell repertoires from around 670 subjects and related those repertoires to cytomegalovirus serostatus. In addition to the first cohort of several hundred subjects, a separate validation cohort of 120 different subjects was used. High-throughput TCR immunosequencing, statistical association of individual TCRs with disease status, and machine learning were combined to predict cytomegalovirus infection status. To study patterns of TCR occurrence, a later analysis re-analyzed previously published TCR beta repertoires from more than 550 donors and added high-resolution HLA genotyping. In the later analysis, no new phenotypic data were used to find candidate immune exposures; instead, reliance was placed on TCR beta sequences and their occurrence across donors. An earlier analysis of around 640 of the donors used high-throughput TCR beta sequencing to judge whether each TCR beta V gene segment behaved as functional or pseudogenic. Donor age, sex, ethnicity and CMV serostatus were compiled alongside the repertoire data. A later genetic analysis used genome-wide SNP genotypes for about 65% of the roughly 700 donors, treating that subset as a discovery cohort. Every discovery cohort repertoire had been produced on one sequencing platform. Class I and class II HLA loci were covered by the typing at four-digit resolution. Typing coverage differed by locus: A, B, C, DRB1 and DQB1 were typed in about 620-630 donors, DQA1 in 500 to 550, DPA1 in 600 to 610, and DPB1 in 472. About 5 DR-DQ haplotypes were handled as single units for association and clustering, since linkage in the cohort was strong. Across some 400 genotyped donors of the cohort, an average of about 240,000 unique TCR beta nucleotide sequences per donor were sequenced, and approximately 19% of those sequences were non-productive. Summary of the overall study and its limitations: A later analysis found that most CMV-associated TCR beta chains appeared HLA-restricted, with HLA associations seemingly driven largely by CMV exposure. Sequencing depth was assumed to be roughly uniform across donors in the presence/absence analyses, though that assumption may not hold. Because HLA typing was missing for some donors at each locus, association tests included only the typed subset. Several of the top co-occurrence clusters appeared to be linked to parvovirus B19, influenza, CMV and Epstein-Barr virus, according to a later analysis. In vitro tests confirmed that three of the cytomegalovirus-associated TCR beta chains recognize cytomegalovirus antigens. CMV serostatus was the only immune exposure information available for the cohort. The classifier was reported to diagnose cytomegalovirus status with high specificity and sensitivity in both the original cohort and the validation cohort. In the study, 150 to 200 TCR beta chains were listed as associated with cytomegalovirus. In a later genetic analysis, a missense DCLRE1C variant was associated with V-gene and J-gene trimming of TCR beta chains, and the association was replicated in an independent cohort. An earlier analysis of around 600 of the donors showed that most TCR beta V segments appeared in productive rearrangements either about 90% or about 30% of the time, which broadly matched IMGT annotations. Most TCR sequences were observed very rarely across donors, whereas some public TCRs were present in many individuals. When HLA alleles, especially DR and DQ, strongly co-occurred, TCR associations were difficult to assign to individual alleles. In a later analysis, HLA-associated TCR beta chains were found to be more clonally expanded and to have lower generation probabilities than equally common non-associated chains. A cluster of highly shared sequence variants was judged likely to be a technical artifact of the sequencing pipeline. At a false discovery rate of 0.05, a later analysis linked 16,951 TCR beta sequences to specific HLA alleles. Some IMGT-functional V segments, including TRBV6-2 and TRBV6-3, could not be told apart with the 87-base-pair reads, so those segments were excluded. The cohort was sequenced for TCR beta chains only, and without alpha or paired-chain data the features that could be detected were limited. A further reported finding was that TCR beta sequences accurately predicted the HLA-A and HLA-B alleles for most subjects in the first cohort. Linkage disequilibrium might explain the correlated functional status among segregating V segments, but an unknown experimental factor could not be excluded. In a later analysis, the rate of TCR association differed among HLA loci, with DRB1 alleles having the most associated TCRs and HLA-C alleles having the fewest. According to a later genetic analysis, donors in an Asian-associated ancestry cluster had fewer N-insertions in productive TCRs than the roughly 700-donor mean. It was suggested by the authors that the approach could potentially be generalized to other disease states and immunological phenotypes. Because counts were too low, about 18 rarely observed V segments, including chromosome 9 orphons, were excluded from the earlier analysis of several hundred of the donors.

Taken from the germline V gene, the CDR1 and CDR2 loops are ENHRY and SYGVKD. Germline trimming amounts to 4 bases on V and 4 bases on J, with 5 as the count of junction bases outside the gene matches. Inclusive of the bounding cysteine and phenylalanine, the CDR3 is 14 residues long. CDR3 DNA only is kept here, 42 bases in frame from base 1. The library was produced with the immunoSEQ multiplex PCR assay. The multiplex PCR relied on a mix of 60 forward primers for TCR Vbeta segments and 13 reverse primers for TCR Jbeta segments. The CDR3 region of rearranged TCR beta genes was amplified from genomic DNA by a multiplex PCR assay. The amplified TCR beta libraries were sequenced on the Illumina HiSeq System as 87-base-pair reads. Processing in the source paper ran as follows. A later analysis counted tens of millions of unique TCR beta chains across the 690 or so repertoires, and approximately 11 million of these chains were shared by at least two donors. To remove PCR and sequencing errors, raw reads were error-corrected and collapsed into unique sequences using a nearest-neighbor algorithm that merged closely related sequences. To assign V, D and J gene segments, CDR3 sequences were aligned to IMGT reference sequences. For a sequence to be retained, a match of at least six nucleotides to both a V gene segment and a J gene segment was required. Rearrangements were classified as productive when the CDR3 lacked stop codons and remained in frame with V and J, and all other rearrangements were classified as non-productive. CDR3 was defined by IMGT convention, running from the second conserved V-encoded cysteine to the conserved J-encoded phenylalanine. Sequences without an unambiguous match to a single V gene segment were excluded from the earlier analysis of several hundred of the donors. An earlier analysis of a few hundred of the donors called V segments functional above 56.7% productive rearrangements and segregating when the between-donor standard deviation exceeded 5%. A statistical classification framework was built to diagnose cytomegalovirus status from the catalog of TCR beta chain sequences. V and J gene assignment, in a later analysis, came from comparing TCR nucleotide sequences with IMGT/GENE-DB human TR gene sequences. A later analysis assigned CDR3 sequences and most-parsimonious VDJ recombination scenarios with the TCRdist pipeline. A later analysis defined each TCR beta chain by its CDR3 amino acid sequence plus V-gene family, and excluded reads lacking a unique V-gene family. A later analysis removed several hundred highly shared, low-generation-probability nucleotide sequences to deal with suspected cross-contamination and a sequencing artifact. In a later analysis, a clonal expansion index for each public chain was calculated from normalized within-repertoire ranks of inferred template counts. In a later analysis, generation probabilities were computed with a VDJ recombination model fitted to out-of-frame rearrangements, and the resulting probabilities were checked against IGoR. In a later analysis, hypergeometric tests were used to score TCR-TCR, TCR-HLA and TCR-CMV co-occurrence, with a repertoire-size bias correction applied to TCR pairs. A later analysis estimated false discovery rates by permuting HLA or CMV assignments 20 times. A later analysis grouped co-occurring TCRs with DBSCAN, adding TCRdist sequence similarity when clustering within HLA-allele-positive subsets. Co-occurrence clustering excluded repertoires with fewer than 30,000 or more than 120,000 public chains, plus five with anomalous nucleotide sharing. Sourced from immuneACCESS, this table was stored by TCRdb with only in-frame sequences that have V and J called. A share of the clones is absent; for the studies checked, an unresolved V gene accounts for under half, and the remainder has no known explanation. V, J and clone size are taken as reported in that table, and D and trimming were inferred from the DNA itself. The sample table shows 90,000 to 100,000 clones, and roughly 79% are seen once. In total, the top ten clones hold more than 1.5% of the sample.

Sequencing was carried out using PBMCs. Here the chain combines TRBV10-3 and TRBJ2-3; a stretch of 7 junction bases matches TRBD1. The receptor's source is a man in his forties or fifties in good health and CMV-seronegative. CDR3 sequence: CAISAVGGADTQYF. The nucleotide sequence is TGTGCCATCAGTGCGGTAGGGGGCGCAGATACGCAGTATTTT.